This record concerns one T cell receptor (beta chain) sequence. From the germline J gene comes the end of the CDR3, since the read stops 3 residues before it. The data stem from a study of T cells in women clearing cervical HPV infection. CDR1 SQVTM and CDR2 ANQGSEA come from the germline V gene. The CDR3 runs 11 residues. TCRdb's copy holds only in-frame clones and misses some; the assay was immunoSEQ multiplex PCR. Recorded for this sample: 44,000 or so clones. The receptor was derived from a woman aged 18 to 69 with a cervical HPV16 infection that either progressed to CIN3+ or cleared (not recorded which). Sequenced input: blood buffy coat. This sequence joins TRBV29-1 and TRBJ2-4; D may be TRBD1 or TRBD2 (5 bases each). The CDR3 DNA, read in part, is TGCAGCGTTGTTGAGGGGATAAGT. Its translation is CSVVEGIS. The whole CDR3 sequence is CSVVEGISQYF.